A selection of T cell receptor beta chains follows, all from one sample in a study of blood T cell repertoires in COVID-19. This table comes from immunoSEQ multiplex PCR, and its TCRdb copy is limited to in-frame clones, with some not included. The sample lists approximately 210,000 clones, about 86% seen once, with less than 3% in the top ten. Sequences were obtained from peripheral blood. The origin of the receptors is a man in his fifties or sixties with active or convalescent COVID-19. Both conserved end residues are part of each CDR3. Each record gives: D gene, V gene, J gene, clone size, CDR3 DNA, CDR3 protein. The D gene is left open where the match is weak. Only part of the rows carry a size: once, few, many, or a class if the clone is expanded.

d_call: TRBD2
v_call: TRBV30
j_call: TRBJ2-1
clone_size: .
cdr3_nt: TGTGCCTGGGACTCTAGCGGGGGCCTTTACAATGAGCAGTTCTTC
cdr3_aa: CAWDSSGGLYNEQFF

d_call: TRBD1
v_call: TRBV28
j_call: TRBJ1-2
clone_size: .
cdr3_nt: TGTGCCAGCAGTGGGACAGGGGGGTTCTATGGCTACACCTTC
cdr3_aa: CASSGTGGFYGYTF

d_call: TRBD1
v_call: TRBV6-6
j_call: TRBJ2-4
clone_size: .
cdr3_nt: TGTGCCAGCAGCCAGGACAGGTCGAAAAACATTCAGTACTTC
cdr3_aa: CASSQDRSKNIQYF

d_call: .
v_call: TRBV7-2
j_call: TRBJ2-1
clone_size: once
cdr3_nt: TGTGCCAGCAGCTTAGCGCCTTGGGCGGGCAATGAGCAGTTCTTC
cdr3_aa: CASSLAPWAGNEQFF

d_call: .
v_call: TRBV6-1
j_call: TRBJ2-7
clone_size: .
cdr3_nt: TGTGCCAGCAGTGAACGCGACACGTCCTACGAGCAGTACTTC
cdr3_aa: CASSERDTSYEQYF

d_call: .
v_call: TRBV30
j_call: TRBJ2-1
clone_size: few
cdr3_nt: TGTGCCTGGGATCGGGGTTCCTACAATGAGCAGTTCTTC
cdr3_aa: CAWDRGSYNEQFF

d_call: .
v_call: TRBV2
j_call: TRBJ1-1
clone_size: .
cdr3_nt: TGTGCCAGCAGTGAAGCGCTAGTTAACACTGAAGCTTTCTTT
cdr3_aa: CASSEALVNTEAFF

d_call: TRBD1
v_call: TRBV6-2/TRBV6-3
j_call: TRBJ2-7
clone_size: .
cdr3_nt: TGTGCCAGCAGTAACATCCTCGACAGGGGGCTCGAGCAGTACTTC
cdr3_aa: CASSNILDRGLEQYF

d_call: .
v_call: TRBV19
j_call: TRBJ1-3
clone_size: .
cdr3_nt: TGTGCCAGTACAAGGAGTACCTCTGGAAACACCATATATTTT
cdr3_aa: CASTRSTSGNTIYF

d_call: TRBD1
v_call: TRBV18
j_call: TRBJ2-3
clone_size: .
cdr3_nt: TGTGCCAGTTCCACAGGGGGCACAGATACGCAGTATTTT
cdr3_aa: CASSTGGTDTQYF

d_call: .
v_call: TRBV19
j_call: TRBJ1-4
clone_size: .
cdr3_nt: TGTGCCAGTAGTATAGGCAGAGACAGGGAAAAACTGTTTTTT
cdr3_aa: CASSIGRDREKLFF

d_call: .
v_call: TRBV10-1
j_call: TRBJ1-2
clone_size: .
cdr3_nt: TGCGCCAGCAGTAATTCGGCAGGGGTCATCGATGGCTACACCTTC
cdr3_aa: CASSNSAGVIDGYTF

d_call: .
v_call: TRBV5-1
j_call: TRBJ1-4
clone_size: .
cdr3_nt: TGCGCCAGCTCGGAGGGGGGGAATGAAAAACTGTTTTTT
cdr3_aa: CASSEGGNEKLFF

d_call: .
v_call: TRBV7-8
j_call: TRBJ2-3
clone_size: .
cdr3_nt: TGTGCCAGCAGTTTATACACAGATACGCAGTATTTT
cdr3_aa: CASSLYTDTQYF

d_call: .
v_call: TRBV10-3
j_call: TRBJ2-1
clone_size: .
cdr3_nt: TGTGCCATCCAGAGCGGGTCCTACAATGAGCAGTTCTTC
cdr3_aa: CAIQSGSYNEQFF

d_call: .
v_call: TRBV7-9
j_call: TRBJ1-1
clone_size: .
cdr3_nt: TGTGCCACCCAGGACATGAACACTGAAGCTTTCTTT
cdr3_aa: CATQDMNTEAFF

d_call: TRBD1
v_call: TRBV18
j_call: TRBJ1-5
clone_size: .
cdr3_nt: TGTGCCAGCTCACCAGAAACAGGGGGCTTGGGTCAGCCCCAGCATTTT
cdr3_aa: CASSPETGGLGQPQHF

d_call: .
v_call: TRBV7-6
j_call: TRBJ2-1
clone_size: .
cdr3_nt: TGTGCCAGCAGCTCCCTTTTTAACAGTGGTGAGCAGTTCTTC
cdr3_aa: CASSSLFNSGEQFF

d_call: TRBD1
v_call: TRBV28
j_call: TRBJ1-2
clone_size: .
cdr3_nt: TGTGCCAGCAGCCCGGACAGGGCACCAGTCTCCTATGGCTACACCTTC
cdr3_aa: CASSPDRAPVSYGYTF

d_call: TRBD2
v_call: TRBV7-9
j_call: TRBJ2-5
clone_size: .
cdr3_nt: TGTGCCAGCAGCTTCTTAGCGGGGGAGCTGGAGACCCAGTACTTC
cdr3_aa: CASSFLAGELETQYF

d_call: TRBD2
v_call: TRBV28
j_call: TRBJ2-7
clone_size: .
cdr3_nt: TGTGCCAGCAGTTTATCGGGGACTAGCGGCGCCTACGAGCAGTACTTC
cdr3_aa: CASSLSGTSGAYEQYF

d_call: .
v_call: TRBV20-1
j_call: TRBJ2-4
clone_size: .
cdr3_nt: TGCAGTGCTAGTATAGCCGGGGACAAAAACATTCAGTACTTC
cdr3_aa: CSASIAGDKNIQYF

d_call: .
v_call: TRBV6-5
j_call: TRBJ1-2
clone_size: .
cdr3_nt: TGTGCCAGCAGTTCCTCACCATACAGGGCTAACTATGGCTACACCTTC
cdr3_aa: CASSSSPYRANYGYTF

d_call: TRBD1
v_call: TRBV7-3
j_call: TRBJ1-1
clone_size: .
cdr3_nt: TGTGCCAGCAGCTTGTCCGGGACAGGGGGCACTGAAGCTTTCTTT
cdr3_aa: CASSLSGTGGTEAFF

d_call: TRBD1
v_call: TRBV9
j_call: TRBJ2-5
clone_size: .
cdr3_nt: TGTGCCAGCAGCAGACAGGGGGCTACCCAAGAGACCCAGTACTTC
cdr3_aa: CASSRQGATQETQYF